This TCR beta chain was sequenced in a study of blood T cell repertoires in COVID-19. The wider study: Collection of acute and convalescent COVID-19 samples took place in the United States, Italy and Spain. Nucleic acid was either cDNA or gDNA, and it came from T cells, B-cell-depleted T cells, or PBMCs.

Per germline, CDR1 KGHSH and CDR2 LQKENI. The CDR3 is 11 residues long. With 6 bases removed from V and 9 bases from J, the gap between germline ends came to 9 bases. Under the authors' procedure: Amplifying reference gene primers gave estimates of nucleated cell counts. Here immunoSEQ multiplex PCR was the method, and the copy in TCRdb shows in-frame clones only, minus some. V and J calls and clone size are those listed in that table; D and trimming were worked out from the DNA. The sample yields about 180,000 clones, 70% to 90% seen once. This TCR derives from a man aged 60-69 years with acute or convalescent COVID-19. The J gene is TRBJ2-1, the V gene TRBV18, with a possible D match to TRBD2 (6 bases). Specimen: peripheral blood. The CDR3 sequence is CASSWRGEQFF. DNA of the CDR3: TGTGCCAGCTCTTGGCGGGGTGAGCAGTTCTTC.